The 5 T cell receptor beta chains listed next were all sequenced from one sample in a study of T cells in tuberculosis. Time point specified: new active TB diagnosis, blood taken before or within 7 days of starting treatment. Clones were read by immunoSEQ multiplex PCR, and TCRdb kept only the in-frame ones, dropping some. The sample holds about 49,000 clones, 90% to 95% seen once. Here the sequenced sample was PBMCs, taken at tuberculosis diagnosis. Source of these receptors: an adult with tuberculosis.

CDR3 sequence (DNA): TGTGCCAGCTCAGGGCAGACCAACTCCTACGAGCAGTACTTC. Protein sequence: CASSGQTNSYEQYF. The chain employs TRBV18 and TRBJ2-7; D unresolved. Looked up from germline, CDR1 is KGHSH and CDR2 is LQKENI. V dropped 5 bases and J dropped 0 bases, with 11 bases sitting between them. The CDR3 has 14 residues.

The CDR3 nucleotides are TGCGCCAGCAGCCAACTGACTAGCGGTTCCTACGAGCAGTACTTC. This codes for CASSQLTSGSYEQYF. J is TRBJ2-7 and V is TRBV4-1; 9 bases are shared with TRBD2. Germline-derived CDR1 and CDR2 are MGHRA and YSYEKL. This CDR3 is 15 amino acids long. With 2 bases clipped from V and 1 base from J, the junction kept 3 bases outside the gene matches.

The chain couples TRBV5-1 to TRBJ2-7, with a weak D call TRBD1 (5 bases). Trimming pared 1 base from V and 6 bases from J, leaving 8 bases between. The CDR3 contains 12 residues. Germline V CDR1 and CDR2: SGHRS, YFSETQ. This CDR3 reads CASSLKRGEQYF. DNA for the CDR3: TGCGCCAGCAGCTTGAAAAGGGGCGAGCAGTACTTC.

V and J are TRBV7-2 and TRBJ2-7; tentatively, D is TRBD2 (5 bases). The CDR3 covers 14 residues. Germline V lookup: CDR1 SGHTA, CDR2 FQGNSA. The ends were cut back, 8 bases at V and 3 bases at J, with 17 bases in the middle. The chain's CDR3 is CASHESGSFYEQYF. For the CDR3, the DNA is TGTGCCAGCCACGAGTCGGGGAGCTTCTACGAGCAGTACTTC.

The CDR3 DNA follows: TGTGCCAGCAGCTCCAGGTCAGGGCCCACGGGCAAGCAGTACTTC. Protein: CASSSRSGPTGKQYF. The chain recombines TRBV4-2 with TRBJ2-7; D is perhaps TRBD1 (5 bases). The CDR3 contains 15 residues. Germline V gene lookup returns CDR1 LGHNA and CDR2 YNFKEQ. Trimming took off 5 bases at V and 8 bases at J, with 22 bases between the two ends.